The 26 T cell receptor beta chains below were found in one sample sequenced in a study of blood T cell repertoires in COVID-19. Clones were read by immunoSEQ multiplex PCR, and TCRdb kept only the in-frame ones, dropping some. The repertoire holds approximately 200,000 clones, 70% to 90% seen once, with about 2.2% in the top ten. The specimen was peripheral blood. These TCRs come from a woman in her forties or fifties with acute or convalescent COVID-19.

V usage is TRBV15 and J usage is TRBJ2-4; 7 bases align to TRBD2. Germline V gene lookup returns CDR1 LNHNV and CDR2 YYDKDF (reference sequence). V shed 9 bases and J 1 base; nucleotides not matched to a gene: 9. This CDR3 has 15 residues. Written as DNA, the CDR3 is TGTGCCACAGGAGCCGGCGGGAGTGCCAAAAACATTCAGTACTTC. As protein: CATGAGGSAKNIQYF.

The chain carries TRBV6-2 or TRBV6-3 and TRBJ2-6, with D tentatively TRBD1 (5 bases). Germline CDR1 and CDR2: MNHEY and SVGEGT. V was pared by 5 bases and J by 1 base, with 9 bases between. This CDR3 contains 15 residues. Written as DNA, the CDR3 is TGTGCCAGCAGTAAGGCAGGGTCTGGGGCCAACGTCCTGACTTTC. Translation: CASSKAGSGANVLTF.

The table lists this clone with a count of one. The chain recombines TRBV7-2 with TRBJ2-3, with D unresolved. The CDR3 spans 13 residues. V lost 2 bases and J lost 4, with 7 bases in between. The germline V gene encodes CDR1 SGHTA and CDR2 FQGNSA. CDR3 in DNA: TGTGCCAGCAGCTTAATCTTAGCAGATACGCAGTATTTT. This encodes CASSLILADTQYF.

The chain joins TRBV4-3 to TRBJ2-3; the match to TRBD2 covers 10 bases. The CDR3 runs to 17 residues. Germline values: CDR1 LGHNA, CDR2 YSLEER. J was trimmed by 4 bases and V by 0 bases; bases with no gene match: 7. CDR3 region: CASSQDGLAGVADTQYF. Here the CDR3 DNA reads TGCGCCAGCAGCCAAGATGGCCTAGCGGGAGTGGCAGATACGCAGTATTTT.

V and J are TRBV9 and TRBJ2-4; the D is unclear. Germline CDR1 reads SGDLS; CDR2 reads YYNGEE. CDR3 length: 15 amino acids. V was clipped by 4 bases and J by 0 bases, with 11 bases between them. The CDR3 here is CASSLTTGAKNIQYF. In DNA, the CDR3 is TGTGCCAGCAGCCTGACGACGGGAGCCAAAAACATTCAGTACTTC. Complete variable domain (other parts from reference TRBV9 and TRBJ2-4): DSGVTQTPKHLITATGQRVTLRCSPRSGDLSVYWYQQSLDQGLQFLIQYYNGEERAKGNILERFSAQQFPDLHSELNLSSLELGDSALYFCASSLTTGAKNIQYFGAGTRLSVL.

The chain is built from TRBV4-3 and TRBJ1-4; the D is unclear. CDR3 size: 15 residues. Germline V lookup: CDR1 LGHNA, CDR2 YSLEER. V dropped 1 base and J dropped 0 bases, with 6 bases sitting between them. CDR3 nucleotides: TGCGCCAGCAGCCAAGTGGAGACAACTAATGAAAAACTGTTTTTT. The encoded protein is CASSQVETTNEKLFF.

J is TRBJ1-5 and V is TRBV19; 7 nucleotides align to TRBD1. The length of the CDR3 is 14 residues. In germline, CDR1 is LNHDA, CDR2 SQIVND (reference sequence). V lost 7 bases, J lost 6 bases, and 9 bases stayed unmatched. In DNA form, the CDR3 reads TGTGCCAGTACCATCGGACAGGAGGTTCAGCCCCAGCATTTT. This translates into CASTIGQEVQPQHF.

In DNA, the CDR3 is TGCGCCAGCAGCAGAACCGGGACAGGGGAGTTCGGGGAGCTGTTTTTT. Translating gives CASSRTGTGEFGELFF. The genes are TRBV5-1 and TRBJ2-2; 10 bases are shared with TRBD1. This CDR3 has 16 residues. With 4 bases clipped from V and 7 bases from J, the junction kept 10 bases outside the gene matches. Germline assignment: CDR1 SGHRS and CDR2 YFSETQ.

The CDR3 region has the DNA TGTGCCAGTAGTGCGTTCTTAGAGAACTATGGCTACACCTTC. Residues: CASSAFLENYGYTF. V is TRBV19 and J is TRBJ1-2; D is uncertain. CDR3 length: 14 amino acids. V was cut by 5 bases and J by 2 bases, with 12 bases left in between. Germline V gene sequence: CDR1 LNHDA, CDR2 SQIVND (reference sequence).

J is TRBJ2-2 and V is TRBV3-1 (or the pseudogene TRBV3-2), with D unresolved. The CDR3 loop spans 14 amino acids. Germline V lookup: CDR1 LGHDT, CDR2 YNNKEL (reference sequence). With 0 bases removed from V and 5 bases from J, the gap between germline ends came to 7 bases. CDR3: CASSQDVGTGELFF. CDR3 in DNA: TGTGCCAGCAGCCAAGATGTCGGGACCGGGGAGCTGTTTTTT.

This clone came up once. The chain joins TRBV19 to TRBJ1-4, with 8 bases matching TRBD1. Germline V gene data show CDR1 as LNHDA and CDR2 as SQIVND (reference sequence). V was pared by 9 bases and J by 7 bases, with 13 bases of the junction left unmatched. CDR3 length: 15 residues. The CDR3 coding sequence is TGTGCCAGCCGGACCAGGGGGCCTGGGGTTGAAAAACTGTTTTTT. Its translation is CASRTRGPGVEKLFF.

The chain combines TRBV2 with TRBJ2-1; no reliable D call. Deletions cut 6 bases from V and 0 bases from J, with 12 bases between. The CDR3 length is 15 residues. The V gene's germline CDR1 is SNHLY and CDR2 FYNNEI. This CDR3 is CASRTEVLSYNEQFF. DNA of the CDR3: TGTGCCAGCAGGACTGAGGTGCTCTCCTACAATGAGCAGTTCTTC.

The chain uses TRBV21-1 and TRBJ1-5; the table assigns TRBD1, which was not confirmed against the DNA. TRBV21-1 is noted as a pseudogene. This CDR3 has 19 amino acids. The CDR3 DNA follows: TGTGCCAGCAGCATAAAGAGGGCTCAGGGGGAGGATAGCAATCAGCCCCAGCATTTT. Translating gives CASSIKRAQGEDSNQPQHF.

The genes are TRBV5-1 and TRBJ2-3, with 8 positions matching TRBD2. V shed 6 bases, J shed 3 bases, and the junction held 6 bases outside the gene matches. CDR3 length: 14 residues. The germline gives CDR1 SGHRS, CDR2 YFSETQ. CDR3 amino acids: CASTREGRTDTQYF. The CDR3 nucleotides read TGCGCCAGCACACGGGAGGGCAGGACAGATACGCAGTATTTT.

This clone showed up just a few times. The V call is TRBV6-6, the J call TRBJ1-4, with D possibly being TRBD1 (6 bases). The germline CDR1 and CDR2 sequences are MNHNY and SVGAGI (reference sequence). CDR3 length: 13 amino acids. The ends were cut back, 8 bases at V and 5 bases at J, with 12 bases in the middle. The CDR3 region has the DNA TGTGCCAGCCGAGGACAGACAAATGAAAAACTGTTTTTT. The encoded protein is CASRGQTNEKLFF.

Of note for this clone: Other DNA sequences within the sample encode an identical CDR3. In DNA form, the CDR3 reads TGTGCCAGTCGGGACAGGCAGAACACTGAAGCTTTCTTT. Translated: CASRDRQNTEAFF. The genes are TRBV6-5 and TRBJ1-1; the match to TRBD1 covers 8 bases. This CDR3 contains 13 residues. V gave up 9 bases and J gave up 1 base; unmatched junction bases: 4. Looked up from germline, CDR1 is MNHEY and CDR2 is SVGAGI.

This clone was counted once. The gene calls are TRBV6-6 and TRBJ2-1; 12 nucleotides agree with TRBD2. CDR1 and CDR2 from the germline V gene are MNHNY and SVGAGI (reference sequence). CDR3 length: 16 amino acids. The trim removed 6 bases at V and 5 bases at J, leaving 8 bases unmatched. The CDR3: CASSPGLAGFHNEQFF. As DNA, the CDR3 is TGTGCCAGCAGCCCTGGACTAGCGGGATTTCACAATGAGCAGTTCTTC.

This clone was counted a few times. The gene calls are TRBV5-1 and TRBJ2-7; no reliable D call. The germline CDR1 and CDR2 sequences are SGHRS and YFSETQ. Trimming shortened V by 0 bases and J by 0 bases, and 4 bases separated the two germline ends. The CDR3 spans 13 residues. CDR3 amino acids: CASSLDFSYEQYF. CDR3 nucleotide sequence: TGCGCCAGCAGCTTGGACTTCTCCTACGAGCAGTACTTC.

The chain recombines TRBV5-8 with TRBJ1-1; TRBD1 agrees at 7 bases. The CDR3 length is 17 residues. V was clipped by 5 bases and J by 2 bases; unmatched bases: 15. Germline V gene sequence: CDR1 SGHTS, CDR2 YDEGEE. The CDR3 coding sequence is TGTGCCAGCAGAAAGAAGGTCTTCGGGACAGAAAACACTGAAGCTTTCTTT. This sequence encodes CASRKKVFGTENTEAFF.

The chain joins TRBV3-1 (or the pseudogene TRBV3-2) to TRBJ2-3; 9 positions agree with TRBD1. There are 18 residues in the CDR3. V shed 1 base, J shed 4 bases, and the junction held 12 bases outside the gene matches. In germline, CDR1 is LGHDT, CDR2 YNNKEL (reference sequence). The CDR3 DNA reads TGTGCCAGCAGCCAAGTAGGGGACAGGGCCCCAAGGTCAGATACGCAGTATTTT. It encodes CASSQVGDRAPRSDTQYF.

V usage is TRBV10-3 and J usage is TRBJ1-4; tentative D call: TRBD1 (5 bases). V lost 0 bases, J lost 3 bases, and 8 bases lay in between. CDR1 is ENHRY and CDR2 is SYGVKD in the germline V gene. This CDR3 spans 15 amino acids. CDR3 residues: CAISESKGSNEKLFF. CDR3 bases: TGTGCCATCAGTGAGTCTAAGGGGTCTAATGAAAAACTGTTTTTT.

The rearrangement uses TRBV5-1 and TRBJ1-1; the D gene is possibly TRBD1 (5 bases). CDR1 SGHRS and CDR2 YFSETQ come from the germline V gene. V was trimmed by 3 bases and J by 0 bases, leaving 18 bases between them. The CDR3 spans 17 residues. The DNA for the CDR3 is TGCGCCAGCAGCTCCTCTTATTCGACAGTCATGAACACTGAAGCTTTCTTT. This sequence encodes CASSSSYSTVMNTEAFF.

This clone was seen a few times. The CDR3 reads CASSSRTSGGYEQYF. The CDR3 bases are TGTGCCAGCAGCTCCCGGACTAGCGGGGGTTACGAGCAGTACTTC. This chain joins TRBV13 and TRBJ2-7, with 13 positions matching TRBD2. This CDR3 region has 15 residues. Germline V gives CDR1 PRHDT, CDR2 FYEKMQ (reference sequence). The V gene end was trimmed by 4 bases and the J gene end by 4 bases; junction bases not matched to a gene: 4.

The rearrangement uses TRBV4-3 and TRBJ2-1; TRBD2 matches 10 bases. The CDR3 contains 16 residues. Germline assignment: CDR1 LGHNA and CDR2 YSLEER. J lost 6 bases, V lost 1 base, and 6 bases had no gene match. CDR3 sequence (DNA): TGCGCCAGCAGCCAAGGAGCGGGAGGGCCACTCAATGAGCAGTTCTTC. This gives the protein CASSQGAGGPLNEQFF.

This rearrangement joins TRBV18 to TRBJ1-2, with D perhaps TRBD1 (5 bases). The CDR3 is 15 residues long. Germline values: CDR1 KGHSH, CDR2 LQKENI. The V gene lost 4 bases and the J gene lost 0 bases, with 12 bases spanning the gap. This CDR3 reads CASSRRQRTNYGYTF. The DNA for the CDR3 is TGTGCCAGCTCACGTCGACAGCGTACTAACTATGGCTACACCTTC.

This chain links TRBV7-2 with TRBJ2-3, with 9 bases aligning to TRBD1. Germline CDR1 SGHTA, CDR2 FQGNSA. The CDR3 length is 13 residues. V lost 8 bases and J lost 0; bases outside the gene matches: 0. Here the CDR3 DNA reads TGTGCCAGCGGGACAGGGAGCACAGATACGCAGTATTTT. This encodes CASGTGSTDTQYF.